Sequencing of this TCR beta chain was carried out in a study of CD8 T cells in Susac syndrome. The study's findings and limits: The study's TCR sequencing and HLA analysis drew on a certain number of individuals. That number was acknowledged as relatively small.

The T cells that were sequenced for TCR beta were CD8+ and CD4+ cells from blood. The study used healthy donors as controls matched for age and sex. When the RNA was reverse transcribed, random hexamers were used with an input of about 0.5 to 1 ug. Across 54 Vbeta and 13 Jbeta, TCR beta CDR3 was amplified with immunoSEQ multiplex PCR. TCRdb itself ran the immunoSEQ multiplex PCR reads through MiXCR, one entry per CDR3 protein. The sample includes over 120,000 distinct CDR3 sequences, 94% seen only once; the top ten take around 0.08%. The CDR3 consists of 16 residues. The germline V gene encodes CDR1 SGHAT and CDR2 FQNNGV. The V gene lost 7 bases and the J gene lost 0 bases, with 17 bases spanning the gap. Turning to this clonotype: Antigen unknown.

The chain couples TRBV11-2 to TRBJ2-3; D is tentatively TRBD1 or TRBD2 (5 bases each). The sequence derives from a human donor in good health. Specimen: CD4+ T cells from PBMCs. CDR3: CASTPRGGTSTDTQYF. CDR3 DNA sequence: TGTGCCAGCACCCCTCGGGGCGGTACTAGCACAGATACGCAGTATTTT. Filled out from reference TRBV11-2 and TRBJ2-3, the complete variable domain reads EAGVAQSPRYKIIEKRQSVAFWCNPISGHATLYWYQQILGQGPKLLIQFQNNGVVDDSQLPKDRFSAERLKGVDSTLKIQPAKLEDSAVYLCASTPRGGTSTDTQYFGPGTRLTVL.